The present entry profiles one TCR beta chain with its context. Its target is unknown. Treatment for all HIV-infected participants took place in the United States. V dropped 8 bases and J dropped 5 bases, with 16 bases sitting between them. Germline CDR1 and CDR2: MNHEY and SVGAGI. The CDR3 sequence is 14 residues long. This sample stems from a study of long-term antiretroviral therapy in people with HIV. Findings of the study overall: Diversity remained lower than transplant donor controls, even though it increased after ART.

The assay used was immunoSEQ (version v3.0), run at survey level. Clones were read by immunoSEQ multiplex PCR, and TCRdb kept only the in-frame ones, dropping some. The data contain some 30,000 clones, roughly 97% of them singletons. The chain carries TRBV6-5 and TRBJ2-1; D is possibly TRBD2 (6 bases). The material was unsorted PBMCs, obtained 7.6 years after starting antiretroviral therapy. The TCR originated in a man aged 25-45 years with HIV. This CDR3 reads CASAEGIADNEQFF. DNA for the CDR3: TGTGCCAGCGCCGAAGGGATAGCGGACAATGAGCAGTTCTTC.